A single sample is the source of the 5 T cell receptor beta chains below, sequenced in a study of graft-versus-host responses after intestinal transplantation. Their antigens remain unidentified. The table came from immunoSEQ multiplex PCR; TCRdb's copy has only in-frame clones and leaves some out. The sample yields 120,000 or so clones, around 93% seen once. Sequencing used unstimulated CD8+ T cells sorted from spleen or lymph node cells, obtained before intestinal transplant. Receptors were obtained from a human donor who received an intestinal transplant.

This chain joins TRBV9 and TRBJ1-3; no firm D call. The CDR3 is 14 amino acids. V lost 7 bases to trimming and J lost 3 bases, with 14 bases between them. Germline V gene sequence: CDR1 SGDLS, CDR2 YYNGEE. The CDR3 protein is CASGPRGDGNTIYF. CDR3 sequence (DNA): TGTGCCAGCGGCCCGCGTGGAGATGGAAACACCATATATTTT.

The V call is TRBV5-6, the J call TRBJ2-1; 9 nucleotides line up with TRBD2. There are 14 residues in the CDR3. The V segment lost 5 bases and the J segment 10 bases; nucleotides outside the gene matches: 10. Per the germline V gene, CDR1 is SGHDT and CDR2 is YYEEEE. CDR3 nucleotides: TGTGCCAGCAGGATAGCGGGAGTACTCCGGGAGCAGTTCTTC. Encoded protein: CASRIAGVLREQFF.

This clone was observed once. This chain connects TRBV4-2 to TRBJ2-7; D gene unclear. V dropped 6 bases and J dropped 4 bases, with 16 bases sitting between them. The CDR3 loop spans 14 amino acids. Germline values: CDR1 LGHNA, CDR2 YNFKEQ. CDR3 sequence: CASRGSKDRYEQYF. The CDR3 bases are TGTGCCAGCAGGGGAAGTAAGGACCGATACGAGCAGTACTTC.

The chain links TRBV7-2 to TRBJ2-5; 13 bases map to TRBD2. CDR1 SGHTA and CDR2 FQGNSA come from the germline V gene. This CDR3 region has 18 residues. Trimming at V came to 4 bases and at J to 13 bases, leaving 21 bases not matched to a gene. This chain's CDR3 is CASSCRLAGGPPRFSGYF. The DNA for the CDR3 is TGTGCCAGCAGCTGCCGACTAGCGGGAGGTCCCCCGAGGTTTTCAGGGTACTTC.

The gene calls are TRBV9 and TRBJ2-5; D unresolved. Germline-derived CDR1 and CDR2 are SGDLS and YYNGEE. This CDR3 is 15 amino acids long. The V end was cut by 0 bases, the J end by 5 bases, with 14 bases between. In DNA, the CDR3 is TGTGCCAGCAGCGTAGCTGGGCGGCCTGTGGAGACCCAGTACTTC. Residues: CASSVAGRPVETQYF.